One and the same sample provided the 32 T cell receptor beta chains below, sequenced in a study of response to subunit inactivated influenza vaccine. TCRdb processed the RT-PCR reads anew with MiXCR; each CDR3 protein has one entry. The sample shows over 650,000 distinct CDR3 sequences, roughly 18% of them seen only once. This specimen was PBMCs from blood, taken around 5 days after vaccination. The receptors originated from a man in his fifties or sixties who received an inactivated influenza vaccine.

This clonotype came up many times. The J gene is TRBJ1-1, the V gene TRBV7-9, with 7 bases identical to TRBD1. The CDR3 is 14 amino acids. With V trimmed by 5 bases and J by 1 base, 4 bases remained unmatched. Germline CDR1 is SEHNR and CDR2 is FQNEAQ (reference sequence). This CDR3 is CASSPGTENTEAFF. The CDR3 DNA reads as TGTGCCAGCAGCCCCGGGACAGAGAACACTGAAGCTTTCTTT.

The chain carries TRBV24-1 and TRBJ1-5, with D perhaps matching TRBD1 (6 bases). This CDR3 has 16 amino acids. V lost 3 bases and J lost 1, with 12 bases in between. Germline-derived CDR1 and CDR2 are KGHDR and SFDVKD. In DNA, the CDR3 is TGTGCCACCAGTGATGGAAGGGGGACCAGCAATCAGCCCCAGCATTTT. The encoded protein is CATSDGRGTSNQPQHF.

This clonotype was seen a handful of times. As DNA, the CDR3 is TGCAGTGCTAGAAGGCGGGCCGGACAGGGACAAAGCAAAGCTTTCTTT. As protein: CSARRRAGQGQSKAFF. The chain couples TRBV20-1 to TRBJ1-1; TRBD1 aligns across 8 bases. Germline V gene lookup returns CDR1 DFQATT and CDR2 SNEGSKA (reference sequence). The CDR3 consists of 16 residues. V was pared by 2 bases and J by 9 bases, with 17 bases of the junction left unmatched.

This clonotype turned up a few times. V gene TRBV9 combines with J gene TRBJ2-7, with D possibly matching TRBD1 (5 bases). This CDR3 is 15 amino acids long. With 0 bases removed from V and 3 bases from J, the gap between germline ends came to 13 bases. Germline V gives CDR1 SGDLS, CDR2 YYNGEE. CDR3 loop: CASSVVPGNLYEQYF. The CDR3 region has the DNA TGTGCCAGCAGCGTAGTCCCAGGGAACCTCTACGAGCAGTACTTC.

Only one count was recorded for this clonotype. The chain joins TRBV4-1 to TRBJ2-1, with D uncertain. The V end was cut by 1 base, the J end by 0 bases, with 10 bases between. From germline, CDR1 is MGHRA and CDR2 YSYEKL. The length of the CDR3 is 16 residues. The CDR3 loop is CASSQGAVGSYNEQFF. DNA of the CDR3: TGCGCCAGCAGCCAAGGGGCGGTGGGCTCCTACAATGAGCAGTTCTTC.

This clonotype was detected a few times. The V call is TRBV24-1, the J call TRBJ2-1; 13 nucleotides align to TRBD2. The ends lost 3 bases at V and 13 bases at J; junction bases unmatched: 8. CDR3 length equals 15 residues. Germline CDR1 and CDR2: KGHDR and SFDVKD. CDR3 sequence: CATSDPRTSGSHQFF. In DNA form, the CDR3 reads TGTGCCACCAGTGATCCCAGGACTAGCGGGAGTCATCAGTTCTTC.

Only a few counts were recorded for this clonotype. This rearrangement joins TRBV20-1 to TRBJ2-3; D is unclear. Germline assignment: CDR1 DFQATT and CDR2 SNEGSKA (reference sequence). Trimming pared 8 bases from V and 5 bases from J, leaving 11 bases between. This CDR3 is built from 11 residues. The CDR3 DNA sequence: TGCAGTTGGAGATATAGAGATACGCAGTATTTT. Translating it yields CSWRYRDTQYF.

This chain links TRBV7-2 with TRBJ2-7; 14 nucleotides align to TRBD2. Germline trimming cut 4 bases from V and 7 bases from J; bases unmatched to any gene: 3. Germline V gives CDR1 SGHTA, CDR2 FQGNSA. This CDR3 has 14 residues. The CDR3 spells CASSSGLAGEEQYF. Here the CDR3 DNA reads TGTGCCAGCAGCTCGGGACTAGCGGGAGAGGAGCAGTACTTC.

This rearrangement joins TRBV11-2 to TRBJ2-7; perhaps TRBD1 as D (5 bases). CDR1 is SGHAT, CDR2 FQNNGV, per germline. The CDR3 runs 18 residues. Trimming cost V 5 bases and J 5 bases, with 28 bases left between them. The CDR3 is CASSKGVGNPFTVHEQYF. Written as DNA, the CDR3 is TGTGCCAGCAGCAAAGGGGTAGGGAATCCCTTCACCGTCCACGAGCAGTACTTC.

Written as DNA, the CDR3 is TGTGCCAGCACGAGAGGGGATAAAGAGACCCAGTACTTC. This codes for CASTRGDKETQYF. The chain uses TRBV25-1 and TRBJ2-5, with D possibly called TRBD1 or TRBD2 (5 bases each). This CDR3 has 13 residues. V lost 7 bases and J lost 3, with 12 bases in between. Germline CDR1 is MGHDK and CDR2 is SYGVNS.

CDR3 amino acids: CASSEAMGSSYEQYF. The CDR3 nucleotides are TGTGCCAGCAGTGAAGCAATGGGGAGCTCCTACGAGCAGTACTTC. V and J are TRBV6-1 and TRBJ2-7, with a possible D match to TRBD2 (5 bases). CDR3 length: 15 amino acids. Germline V gene data show CDR1 as MNHNS and CDR2 as SASEGT. Between the trimmed V and J ends, which lost 0 bases and 0 bases, there was a span of 9 bases.

This chain links TRBV7-8 with TRBJ2-3; D is possibly TRBD2 (6 bases). CDR1 is SGHVS and CDR2 is FQNEAQ in the germline V gene. V lost 5 bases to trimming and J lost 1 base, with 22 bases between them. The CDR3 runs to 18 residues. The CDR3 DNA is TGTGCCAGCAGCCGGAAGCGGGCCCCCCGAGGGGGCACAGATACGCAGTATTTT. This sequence encodes CASSRKRAPRGGTDTQYF. Drawing the rest from reference TRBV7-8 and TRBJ2-3, the complete variable domain is GAGVSQSPRYKVAKRGQDVALRCDPISGHVSLFWYQQALGQGPEFLTYFQNEAQLDKSGLPSDRFFAERPEGSVSTLKIQRTQQEDSAVYLCASSRKRAPRGGTDTQYFGPGTRLTVL.

This clonotype was observed at least ten times. The chain joins TRBV7-2 to TRBJ2-1, with a weak D call TRBD2 (6 bases). The CDR3 sequence is 16 residues long. Germline CDR1 SGHTA, CDR2 FQGNSA. V shed 1 base and J shed 9 bases, with 19 bases lying between them. This CDR3 is CASSLGGGILVGEQFF. Written as DNA, the CDR3 is TGTGCCAGCAGCTTAGGGGGCGGGATCCTTGTCGGTGAGCAGTTCTTC.

The rearrangement joins TRBV12-3 or TRBV12-4 to TRBJ2-7; D is uncertain. The V end lost 5 bases, the J end lost 3 bases, and 14 bases lay between the germline ends. There are 14 residues in the CDR3. Here the CDR3 DNA reads TGTGCCAGCAGTACGCCGGAGCAGATCTACGAGCAGTACTTC. Translating it yields CASSTPEQIYEQYF.

The sample holds a few counts of this clonotype. The chain links TRBV7-8 to TRBJ2-7; 8 nucleotides agree with TRBD2. The germline V gene encodes CDR1 SGHVS and CDR2 FQNEAQ. This CDR3 has 14 residues. J was trimmed by 3 bases and V by 5 bases; bases with no gene match: 6. The CDR3 is CASSGRTSNYEQYF. DNA for the CDR3: TGTGCCAGCAGCGGCCGGACTAGCAACTACGAGCAGTACTTC.

V usage is TRBV27 and J usage is TRBJ2-1, with TRBD1 identical over 10 bases. V lost 6 bases, J lost 1 base, and 6 bases stayed unmatched. The germline CDR1 and CDR2 sequences are MNHEY and SMNVEV (reference sequence). This CDR3 has 16 amino acids. The CDR3 loop is CASSRQGAGSYNEQFF. DNA for the CDR3: TGTGCCAGCAGCAGACAGGGGGCGGGATCCTACAATGAGCAGTTCTTC.

The J gene is TRBJ2-7, the V gene TRBV7-2, with 8 bases that match TRBD2. This CDR3 spans 15 amino acids. Germline trimming cut 5 bases from V and 3 bases from J; bases unmatched to any gene: 9. Germline values: CDR1 SGHTA, CDR2 FQGNSA. CDR3: CASSHSGTSNYEQYF. The CDR3 coding sequence is TGTGCCAGCAGCCACTCCGGGACTAGTAACTACGAGCAGTACTTC.

This clonotype was found a few times. V is TRBV7-2 and J is TRBJ2-1, with 7 bases lining up with TRBD2. Germline lookup yields CDR1 SGHTA and CDR2 FQGNSA. The CDR3 length is 14 residues. Losses at the gene ends were 7 bases for V and 2 bases for J; bases not matched to a gene: 5. For the CDR3, the DNA is TGTGCCAGCAATGGGCGGGGGACCTACAATGAGCAGTTCTTC. Its protein is CASNGRGTYNEQFF.

This clonotype was observed a few times. The chain is built from TRBV29-1 and TRBJ2-5; TRBD2 might be the D (5 bases). Germline loops: CDR1 SQVTM, CDR2 ANQGSEA. This CDR3 has 13 amino acids. Trimming left V 5 bases short and J 2 bases short, with 12 bases between. The CDR3 here is CSVSGRGQETQYF. The CDR3, as DNA: TGCAGCGTTTCCGGCCGGGGACAAGAGACCCAGTACTTC.

This clonotype was found a few times. The V and J genes are TRBV12-3 or TRBV12-4 and TRBJ2-5; 8 bases map to TRBD2. V shed 3 bases and J 5 bases; nucleotides not matched to a gene: 8. There are 15 residues in the CDR3. As DNA, the CDR3 is TGTGCCAGCAGTTTCCTGGGACTAGAGGGTGAGACCCAGTACTTC. Translated: CASSFLGLEGETQYF.

This clonotype was observed a handful of times. At one of its ends the junction is not consistent with the germline gene, which may arise from a read error. This chain joins TRBV5-1 and TRBJ1-1, with D possibly being TRBD1 (5 bases). Germline V gene data show CDR1 as SGHRS and CDR2 as YFSETQ. CDR3 size: 14 residues. The CDR3 DNA is TGCGCCAGCAGCGGGGGGACGGCGAACACTGAAGCTTCCTTT. Its translation: CASSGGTANTEASF.

This clonotype appeared many times. The rearrangement joins TRBV7-2 to TRBJ2-7; perhaps TRBD1 as D (7 bases). Germline lookup yields CDR1 SGHTA and CDR2 FQGNSA. There are 14 residues in the CDR3. V was shortened by 5 bases and J by 1 base, with 12 bases between the two germline ends. The CDR3 DNA sequence: TGTGCCAGCAGCCCCAGGGGGGTGTCCTACGAGCAGTACTTC. Its protein is CASSPRGVSYEQYF. The variable domain in full, completed from reference TRBV7-2 and TRBJ2-7, reads GAGVSQSPSNKVTEKGKDVELRCDPISGHTALYWYRQSLGQGLEFLIYFQGNSAPDKSGLPSDRFSAERTGGSVSTLTIQRTQQEDSAVYLCASSPRGVSYEQYFGPGTRLTVT.

The CDR3 nucleotides are TGTGCCATCAGTGCACCGGGGAGCAGTAATGAGCAGTTCTTC. This translates into CAISAPGSSNEQFF. This chain links TRBV10-3 with TRBJ2-1; D is perhaps TRBD2 (5 bases). CDR3 size: 14 residues. Trimming removed 4 bases from V and 7 bases from J, with 14 bases in between. Germline loops: CDR1 ENHRY, CDR2 SYGVKD.

This clonotype was picked up many times. The genes are TRBV7-9 and TRBJ2-2, with 8 bases fitting TRBD1. The CDR3 is made up of 14 amino acids. Trimming removed 6 bases from V and 1 base from J; junction bases left unmatched: 1. From germline, CDR1 is SEHNR and CDR2 FQNEAQ (reference sequence). The CDR3 bases are TGTGCCAGCAGGGGGACAGGGAACACCGGGGAGCTGTTTTTT. Encoded protein: CASRGTGNTGELFF.

This chain links TRBV4-2 with TRBJ1-2; D unclear. The CDR3 covers 15 residues. Germline CDR1 is LGHNA and CDR2 is YNFKEQ. Trimming removed 2 bases at V and 2 bases at J, with 12 bases between. CDR3 amino acids: CASSQKDTANYGYTF. CDR3 DNA sequence: TGTGCCAGCAGCCAAAAAGATACGGCCAACTATGGCTACACCTTC.

The rearrangement links TRBV4-1 to TRBJ2-4; D uncertain. The germline V and J ends were trimmed by 4 bases and 7 bases, with 26 bases remaining between them. Germline V gives CDR1 MGHRA, CDR2 YSYEKL. The CDR3 sequence is 18 residues long. CDR3 in amino acids: CASSRFHGLAQFPNIQYF. CDR3 DNA: TGCGCCAGCAGCCGCTTTCATGGCCTTGCGCAGTTTCCGAACATTCAGTACTTC.

The chain recombines TRBV12-3 or TRBV12-4 with TRBJ2-5; D gene unclear. The CDR3 extends over 13 amino acids. V shed 5 bases and J shed 0 bases, with 7 bases lying between them. CDR3: CASSQRDQETQYF. As DNA, the CDR3 is TGTGCCAGCAGTCAAAGGGACCAAGAGACCCAGTACTTC.

This clonotype was counted only a few times. This chain connects TRBV12-3 or TRBV12-4 to TRBJ1-3, with D perhaps TRBD1 (5 bases). Trimming shortened V by 7 bases and J by 3 bases, and 7 bases separated the two germline ends. The CDR3 has 12 amino acids. The CDR3 coding sequence is TGTGCCAGCAAGGGGAATGGAAACACCATATATTTT. It codes for CASKGNGNTIYF.

The chain couples TRBV11-2 to TRBJ2-3; D ambiguous. There are 14 residues in the CDR3. V gave up 5 bases and J gave up 0 bases, with 9 bases separating them. Per the germline V gene, CDR1 is SGHAT and CDR2 is FQNNGV. The CDR3 bases are TGTGCCAGCAGCCCAGCGTATAGCACAGATACGCAGTATTTT. Encoded protein: CASSPAYSTDTQYF.

This clonotype was seen only a few times. The gene calls are TRBV28 and TRBJ2-7; D possibly corresponds to TRBD1 (5 bases). Germline CDR1 reads MDHEN; CDR2 reads SYDVKM. Trimming took 2 bases from V and 1 from J, leaving 21 bases between them. The CDR3 spans 18 residues. The CDR3 bases are TGTGCCAGCAGTTTAGGGGCCAACCGCGACACAATATCCTACGAGCAGTACTTC. Residues: CASSLGANRDTISYEQYF. The full variable domain, in which reference TRBV28 and TRBJ2-7 provide the parts outside the CDR3, is DVKVTQSSRYLVKRTGEKVFLECVQDMDHENMFWYRQDPGLGLRLIYFSYDVKMKEKGDIPEGYSVSREKKERFSLILESASTNQTSMYLCASSLGANRDTISYEQYFGPGTRLTVT.

The V and J genes are TRBV24-1 and TRBJ2-5, with a possible D match to TRBD1 (6 bases). The CDR3 loop spans 16 amino acids. Trimming left V 7 bases short and J 2 bases short, with 19 bases between. The germline V gene encodes CDR1 KGHDR and CDR2 SFDVKD. Written as DNA, the CDR3 is TGTGCCACCAGCGCCCCTGGGGACATGCTACAAGAGACCCAGTACTTC. Residues: CATSAPGDMLQETQYF.

This clonotype was seen ten or more times. The chain is built from TRBV7-9 and TRBJ2-5; D call uncertain. The CDR3 totals 13 residues. Germline V CDR1 and CDR2: SEHNR, FQNEAQ (reference sequence). Between the trimmed V and J ends, which lost 6 bases and 4 bases, there was a span of 12 bases. CDR3 amino acids: CASRSGPGETQYF. CDR3 DNA sequence: TGTGCCAGCAGGTCAGGTCCCGGAGAGACCCAGTACTTC.